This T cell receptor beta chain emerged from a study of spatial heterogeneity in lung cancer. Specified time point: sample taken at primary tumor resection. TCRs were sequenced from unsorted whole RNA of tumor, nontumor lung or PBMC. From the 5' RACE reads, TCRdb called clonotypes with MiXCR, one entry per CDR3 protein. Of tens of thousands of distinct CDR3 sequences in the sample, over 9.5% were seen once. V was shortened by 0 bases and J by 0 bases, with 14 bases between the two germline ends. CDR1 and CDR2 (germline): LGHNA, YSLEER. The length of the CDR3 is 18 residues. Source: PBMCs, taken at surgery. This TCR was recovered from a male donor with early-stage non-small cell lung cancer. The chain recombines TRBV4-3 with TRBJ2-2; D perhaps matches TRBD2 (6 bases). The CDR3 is CASSQDIADPSNTGELFF. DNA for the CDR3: TGCGCCAGCAGCCAAGATATAGCGGATCCTTCGAACACCGGGGAGCTGTTTTTT.